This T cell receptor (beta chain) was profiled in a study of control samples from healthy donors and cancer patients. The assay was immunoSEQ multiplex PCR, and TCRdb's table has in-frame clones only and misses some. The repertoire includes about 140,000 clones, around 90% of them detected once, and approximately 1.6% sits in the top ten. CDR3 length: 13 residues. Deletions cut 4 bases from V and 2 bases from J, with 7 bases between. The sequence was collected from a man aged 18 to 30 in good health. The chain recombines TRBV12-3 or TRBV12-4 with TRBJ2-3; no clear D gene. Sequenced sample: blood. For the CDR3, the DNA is TGTGCCAGCAGTTCCCTGACCACAGATACGCAGTATTTT. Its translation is CASSSLTTDTQYF.